Listed here are 24 T cell receptor beta chains from one sample, sequenced in a study of radiotherapy plus CTLA-4 blockade in lung cancer. The assay was immunoSEQ multiplex PCR, and TCRdb's table has in-frame clones only and misses some. The repertoire holds about 76,000 clones, with 78% as singletons. Sample: peripheral blood, taken from a patient treated with radiotherapy plus ipilimumab. These receptors originate from a human donor with non-small cell lung cancer whose response to radiotherapy plus ipilimumab could not be evaluated. Some clones in this sample may be carry-over from other donors' samples.

The chain is built from TRBV4-1 and TRBJ2-7; D is uncertain. The CDR3 covers 15 residues. V was pared by 1 base and J by 6 bases, with 16 bases between. CDR1 and CDR2 (germline): MGHRA, YSYEKL. DNA of the CDR3: TGCGCCAGCAGCCAAGGTCAGACTGAGGTCGGCGAGCAGTACTTC. It translates to CASSQGQTEVGEQYF.

The V call is TRBV7-3, the J call TRBJ2-3; 12 bases match TRBD2. Unmatched junction bases numbered 7, after V lost 3 bases and J lost 9 bases. This CDR3 has 15 residues. The V gene's germline CDR1 is SGHTA and CDR2 FQGTGA. CDR3 sequence (DNA): TGTGCCAGCAGCTTGAAGGCTAGCGGGGGGGCCACGCAGTATTTT. Encoded protein: CASSLKASGGATQYF.

This chain joins TRBV5-1 and TRBJ1-1; D is perhaps TRBD1 (5 bases). The length of the CDR3 is 13 residues. V shed 4 bases and J shed 6 bases, with 13 bases lying between them. Germline CDR1 reads SGHRS; CDR2 reads YFSETQ. Here the CDR3 DNA reads TGCGCCAGCAGCATACAGGAGATGGCTGAAGCTTTCTTT. Protein product: CASSIQEMAEAFF.

The V and J genes are TRBV9 and TRBJ2-1, with 8 bases identical to TRBD2. Looked up from germline, CDR1 is SGDLS and CDR2 is YYNGEE. CDR3 length equals 16 residues. J lost 8 bases, V lost 1 base, and 11 bases had no gene match. The DNA for the CDR3 is TGTGCCAGCAGCGTAACTGGCGGGGGGTGGGGGGATGAGCAGTTCTTC. Its protein is CASSVTGGGWGDEQFF.

The rearrangement uses TRBV7-2 and TRBJ2-3; no reliable D call. V was clipped by 1 base and J by 5 bases, with 7 bases between them. The CDR3 totals 13 residues. Germline CDR1 SGHTA, CDR2 FQGNSA. The CDR3 DNA is TGTGCCAGCAGCTTAGGAACGGGAGATACGCAGTATTTT. Encoded protein: CASSLGTGDTQYF.

The CDR3 coding sequence is TGTGCCAGCAGCGCCTCCGGGACTATATCCTACGAGCAGTACTTC. Protein sequence: CASSASGTISYEQYF. The V and J genes are TRBV7-2 and TRBJ2-7; 7 bases agree with TRBD2. The CDR3 consists of 15 residues. The junction had 8 bases not matched to a gene; V was cut back by 5 bases and J by 1 base. Germline V gives CDR1 SGHTA, CDR2 FQGNSA.

In this sample, this clone turned up a few times. The gene calls are TRBV19 and TRBJ2-1; 7 bases fit TRBD2. V lost 1 base, J lost 6 bases, and 0 bases stayed unmatched. Per the germline V gene, CDR1 is LNHDA and CDR2 is SQIVND (reference sequence). The CDR3 runs 13 residues. CDR3 coding DNA: TGTGCCAGTAGTATAGCTAGCGGCAATGAGCAGTTCTTC. Translating gives CASSIASGNEQFF.

The rearrangement links TRBV6-1 to TRBJ2-5; TRBD2 is a possible D gene (7 bases). The CDR3 spans 13 residues. V was cut by 6 bases and J by 2 bases, with 10 bases left in between. Germline CDR1 reads MNHNS; CDR2 reads SASEGT. CDR3 in amino acids: CASRRGHQETQYF. The CDR3 coding sequence is TGTGCCAGCAGGCGGGGGCATCAAGAGACCCAGTACTTC.

The chain is built from TRBV5-1 and TRBJ2-3; 7 bases align to TRBD1. Germline V gene data show CDR1 as SGHRS and CDR2 as YFSETQ. V gave up 0 bases and J gave up 2 bases; unmatched junction bases: 9. This CDR3 has 17 amino acids. As DNA, the CDR3 is TGCGCCAGCAGCTTGGCCACCGGGACAGTCAACACAGATACGCAGTATTTT. This translates into CASSLATGTVNTDTQYF.

The V call is TRBV7-2, the J call TRBJ2-7, with TRBD2 identical over 9 bases. This CDR3 spans 14 amino acids. CDR1 is SGHTA and CDR2 is FQGNSA in the germline V gene. Losses at the gene ends were 5 bases for V and 6 bases for J; bases not matched to a gene: 8. In DNA form, the CDR3 reads TGTGCCAGCAGCCAACTAGCGGGCCCAACCGAGCAGTACTTC. Amino acid sequence: CASSQLAGPTEQYF.

This chain links TRBV7-2 with TRBJ1-1; no firm D call. The CDR3 length is 17 residues. The germline CDR1 and CDR2 sequences are SGHTA and FQGNSA. With 0 bases removed from V and 2 bases from J, the gap between germline ends came to 16 bases. CDR3 protein: CASSLALLDWVNTEAFF. DNA for the CDR3: TGTGCCAGCAGCTTAGCCCTTCTAGACTGGGTCAACACTGAAGCTTTCTTT.

V gene TRBV5-5 combines with J gene TRBJ1-1; 7 bases map to TRBD1. This CDR3 has 15 amino acids. Germline lookup yields CDR1 SGHKS and CDR2 YYEKEE (reference sequence). Trimming at V came to 2 bases and at J to 3 bases, leaving 7 bases not matched to a gene. DNA for the CDR3: TGTGCCAGCAGCTTCAGACAGGGAAGAGACACTGAAGCTTTCTTT. It translates to CASSFRQGRDTEAFF.

The chain carries TRBV19 and TRBJ2-7; D is perhaps TRBD1 (5 bases). Germline CDR1 LNHDA, CDR2 SQIVND (reference sequence). CDR3 length: 14 residues. V dropped 5 bases and J dropped 5 bases, with 16 bases sitting between them. CDR3 DNA sequence: TGTGCCAGTAGTTCCCTCCGGATCAGGGACGAGCAGTACTTC. This gives the protein CASSSLRIRDEQYF.

The rearrangement joins TRBV6-5 to TRBJ2-7; maybe TRBD1 (5 bases). Germline V gene data show CDR1 as MNHEY and CDR2 as SVGAGI. V lost 6 bases and J 3 bases, leaving 9 bases between the germline ends. This CDR3 spans 12 amino acids. The DNA for the CDR3 is TGTGCCAGCAGCGTAACAGGCTACGAGCAGTACTTC. Protein sequence: CASSVTGYEQYF.

The chain uses TRBV6-1 and TRBJ2-7; D is perhaps TRBD2 (5 bases). Germline loops: CDR1 MNHNS, CDR2 SASEGT. Trimming cost V 5 bases and J 5 bases, with 13 bases left between them. CDR3 size: 13 residues. The CDR3 sequence is CASSRTAGDEQYF. The CDR3 nucleotides read TGTGCCAGCAGTCGAACCGCCGGGGACGAGCAGTACTTC.

Note on this clone: A junction end diverges from the germline sequence, so it may reflect a read error. The sample carries other DNA sequences with the same CDR3. J is TRBJ1-2 and V is TRBV30; 9 bases map to TRBD1. The CDR3 is made up of 11 amino acids. Looked up from germline, CDR1 is GTSNPN and CDR2 is SVGIG (reference sequence). Written as DNA, the CDR3 is TGTGCCGGAAGGACAGGGGATGGCTACACCTTT. It codes for CAGRTGDGYTF. Full variable domain (outside the CDR3, taken from reference TRBV30 and TRBJ1-2): SQTIHQWPATLVQPVGSPLSLECTVEGTSNPNLYWYRQAAGRGLQLLFYSVGIGQISSEVPQNLSASRPQDRQFILSSKKLLLSDSGFYLCAGRTGDGYTFGSGTRLTVV.

This chain joins TRBV15 and TRBJ1-1, with unresolved D. Germline V CDR1 and CDR2: LNHNV, YYDKDF (reference sequence). Trimming removed 0 bases at V and 8 bases at J, with 7 bases between. The CDR3 extends over 12 amino acids. CDR3 region: CATSRDNLEAFF. The CDR3 bases are TGTGCCACCAGCAGAGATAATTTGGAAGCTTTCTTT.

The J gene is TRBJ2-2, the V gene TRBV19; 7 bases are a match to TRBD1. Trimming cost V 1 base and J 5 bases; bases outside gene matches: 7. The germline gives CDR1 LNHDA, CDR2 SQIVND (reference sequence). This CDR3 has 16 amino acids. The CDR3 region is CASSIGGGAPTGELFF. CDR3 DNA sequence: TGTGCCAGTAGTATAGGAGGGGGCGCACCTACCGGGGAGCTGTTTTTT.

In its sample, this clone was seen a few times. The DNA for the CDR3 is TGCGCCAGCAGCTTAGGGACAGGGGGGGGCGAGCAGTACTTC. This translates into CASSLGTGGGEQYF. The gene calls are TRBV5-1 and TRBJ2-7; 11 bases are shared with TRBD1. CDR1 SGHRS and CDR2 YFSETQ come from the germline V gene. V lost 2 bases and J lost 6; bases outside the gene matches: 4. CDR3 length equals 14 residues.

The CDR3 coding sequence is TGTGCCAGCAGGAGGACAGGGGAGACAAACACCATATATTTT. Its translation: CASRRTGETNTIYF. The gene calls are TRBV6-1 and TRBJ1-3; 9 nucleotides line up with TRBD1. CDR3 length equals 14 residues. Germline V gene sequence: CDR1 MNHNS, CDR2 SASEGT. Trimming removed 6 bases from V and 6 bases from J; junction bases left unmatched: 6.

The chain couples TRBV27 to TRBJ1-5; tentative D call: TRBD1 (5 bases). The germline V gene has CDR1 MNHEY and CDR2 SMNVEV (reference sequence). The ends were cut back, 2 bases at V and 3 bases at J, with 14 bases in the middle. This CDR3 is built from 16 residues. CDR3 amino acids: CASSLSSGLLNQPQHF. The CDR3 DNA follows: TGTGCCAGCAGTTTAAGTTCGGGACTCCTCAATCAGCCCCAGCATTTT.

The V gene is TRBV4-1, the J gene TRBJ2-7; no firm D call. The germline gives CDR1 MGHRA, CDR2 YSYEKL. The V end lost 5 bases, the J end lost 4 bases, and 6 bases lay between the germline ends. This CDR3 is 11 amino acids long. For the CDR3, the DNA is TGCGCCAGCAGCGACATATACGAGCAGTACTTC. Translation: CASSDIYEQYF.

The gene calls are TRBV11-3 and TRBJ2-3; 7 nucleotides align to TRBD1. The CDR3 length is 15 residues. J was trimmed by 1 base and V by 2 bases; bases with no gene match: 3. The germline CDR1 and CDR2 sequences are SGHNT and YENEEA. This chain's CDR3 is CASSLFTGGTDTQYF. For the CDR3, the DNA is TGTGCCAGCAGCTTATTCACAGGGGGCACAGATACGCAGTATTTT.

The V and J genes are TRBV6-1 and TRBJ1-5; D might be TRBD1 (5 bases). There are 16 residues in the CDR3. Trimming left V 1 base short and J 6 bases short, with 16 bases between. The germline gives CDR1 MNHNS, CDR2 SASEGT. In DNA form, the CDR3 reads TGTGCCAGCAGTGAAGGGGTAGTAGGGGAGGCTCAGCCCCAGCATTTT. Its protein product is CASSEGVVGEAQPQHF.